Listed below are T cell receptor beta chains from one sample, sequenced in a study of shared clonotypes between healthy human individuals. TCRdb's copy holds only in-frame clones and misses some; the assay was immunoSEQ multiplex PCR. The sample records millions of clones, approximately 93% being singletons. The source material was naive CD4+ T cells from PBMCs. These receptors originate from a man aged 18 to 29 in good health. Some clones in this sample may be carry-over from other donors' samples. CDR3s include the opening cysteine and the closing phenylalanine or tryptophan.

v_call	j_call	cdr3_aa
TRBV5-8	TRBJ2-7	CASSFGSGGGGYEQYF
TRBV7-3	TRBJ2-1	CASSFGQGLDEQFF
TRBV4-1	TRBJ1-6	CASSQFTGSTLHF
TRBV29-1	TRBJ2-3	CSVDKTSGTDTQYF
TRBV28	TRBJ2-6	CASSSGGLDGANVLTF
TRBV28	TRBJ1-1	CASTGTGENTEAFF
TRBV7-3	TRBJ2-1	CASSTGTSNNEQFF
TRBV27	TRBJ2-1	CASSFSGKNNEQFF
TRBV28	TRBJ2-5	CASRSPARGPETQYF
TRBV28	TRBJ1-2	CASKETAGYKDLRYGYTF
TRBV19	TRBJ1-4	CASSIPRAEKLFF
TRBV15	TRBJ2-1	CATSRGTPGASYNEQFF
TRBV6-4	TRBJ2-7	CASRGGGGAYEQYF
TRBV9	TRBJ1-5	CASSVAPNPDQPQHF
TRBV28	TRBJ1-3	CASSLALSGNTIYF
TRBV6-1	TRBJ1-4	CASSGQGAGEKLFF
TRBV11-2	TRBJ2-7	CASRQLAGGVSSGEQYF
TRBV2	TRBJ1-5	CASSDEGTANQPQHF
TRBV10-2	TRBJ2-1	CASSDPGGTGNEQFF
TRBV19	TRBJ2-3	CASSFGLAGITDTQYF
TRBV10-3	TRBJ2-7	CALKEGGSSYEQYF
TRBV14	TRBJ2-1	CASSQDLTLEQFF
TRBV28	TRBJ1-1	CASGWGPQQGNTEAFF
TRBV6-1	TRBJ1-1	CASSYTGPVTEAFF
TRBV19	TRBJ2-2	CASSARSNTGELFF
TRBV5-1	TRBJ1-6	CASSAAGMGAYSPLHF
TRBV5-4	TRBJ2-7	CASSFSRDRGNYEQYF
TRBV6-5	TRBJ2-2	CASSYSLASGRSELFF
TRBV2	TRBJ2-7	CASSEGGVGEQYF
TRBV7-9	TRBJ2-2	CASSPTRGRDTGELFF
TRBV5-8	TRBJ2-1	CASSLYRSGGWNEQFF
TRBV18	TRBJ2-1	CASSPQQGRGVSYNEQFF
TRBV5-1	TRBJ1-3	CASSLEGVYSGNTIYF
TRBV9	TRBJ2-2	CASSPGTSTGELFF
TRBV18	TRBJ1-2	CASSPPIRAANYGYTF
TRBV5-4	TRBJ1-2	CASSRDSYYGYTF
TRBV7-2	TRBJ1-4	CASSSERTGPSRGQLFF
TRBV6-6	TRBJ1-2	CASSYGDRGSGYTF
TRBV5-1	TRBJ2-5	CASSLLGGEETQYF
TRBV7-8	TRBJ2-7	CASSLIRYEQYF
TRBV5-1	TRBJ2-6	CASSLLGSGANVLTF
TRBV20-1	TRBJ2-1	CSATREEQFF
TRBV5-1	TRBJ1-4	CASSLAGGEEKLFF